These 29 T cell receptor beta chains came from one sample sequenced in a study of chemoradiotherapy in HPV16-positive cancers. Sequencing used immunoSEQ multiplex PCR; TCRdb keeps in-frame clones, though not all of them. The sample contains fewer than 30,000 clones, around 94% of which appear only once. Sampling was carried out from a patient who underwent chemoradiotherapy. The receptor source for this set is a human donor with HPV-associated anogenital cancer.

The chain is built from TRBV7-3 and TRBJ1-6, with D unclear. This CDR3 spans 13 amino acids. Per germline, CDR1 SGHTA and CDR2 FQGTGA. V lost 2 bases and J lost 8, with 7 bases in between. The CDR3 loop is CASSLLRDSPLHF. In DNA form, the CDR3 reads TGTGCCAGCAGCTTATTACGGGATTCACCCCTCCACTTT.

The CDR3 loop reads CASSLRFPSGTGELFF. In DNA form, the CDR3 reads TGTGCCAGCAGTTTGCGGTTCCCCAGTGGCACCGGGGAGCTGTTTTTT. The chain uses TRBV27 and TRBJ2-2; no clear D. Germline values: CDR1 MNHEY, CDR2 SMNVEV (reference sequence). The CDR3 spans 16 residues. V was trimmed by 3 bases and J by 4 bases, leaving 15 bases between them.

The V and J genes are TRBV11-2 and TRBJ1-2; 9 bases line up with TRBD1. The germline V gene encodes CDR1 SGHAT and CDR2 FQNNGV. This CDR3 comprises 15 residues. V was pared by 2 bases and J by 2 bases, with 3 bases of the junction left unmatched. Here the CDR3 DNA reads TGTGCCAGCAGCTTACAACAGGGGGCAAACTATGGCTACACCTTC. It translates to CASSLQQGANYGYTF.

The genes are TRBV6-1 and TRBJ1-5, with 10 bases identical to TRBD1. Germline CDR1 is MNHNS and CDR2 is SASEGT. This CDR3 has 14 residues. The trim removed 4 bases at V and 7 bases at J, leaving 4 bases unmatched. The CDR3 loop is CASSVTGGEQPQHF. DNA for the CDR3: TGTGCCAGCAGTGTGACAGGGGGCGAACAGCCCCAGCATTTT.

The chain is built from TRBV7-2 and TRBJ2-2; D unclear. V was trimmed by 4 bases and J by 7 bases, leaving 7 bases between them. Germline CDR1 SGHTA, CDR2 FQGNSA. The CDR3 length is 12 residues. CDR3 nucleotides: TGTGCCAGCAGCTCCTATGGCGGGGAGCTGTTTTTT. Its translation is CASSSYGGELFF.

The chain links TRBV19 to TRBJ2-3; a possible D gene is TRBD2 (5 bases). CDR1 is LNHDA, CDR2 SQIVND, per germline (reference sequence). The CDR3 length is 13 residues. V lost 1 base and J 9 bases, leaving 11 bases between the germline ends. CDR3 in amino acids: CASSIGLAYTQYF. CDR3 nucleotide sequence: TGTGCCAGTAGTATAGGCCTAGCTTACACGCAGTATTTT.

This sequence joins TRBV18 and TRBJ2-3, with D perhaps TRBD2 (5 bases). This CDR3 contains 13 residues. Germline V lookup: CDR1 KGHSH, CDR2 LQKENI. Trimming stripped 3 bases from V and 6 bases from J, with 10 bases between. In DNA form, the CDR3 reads TGTGCCAGCTCACCCGCCGGAGGTGATACGCAGTATTTT. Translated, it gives CASSPAGGDTQYF.

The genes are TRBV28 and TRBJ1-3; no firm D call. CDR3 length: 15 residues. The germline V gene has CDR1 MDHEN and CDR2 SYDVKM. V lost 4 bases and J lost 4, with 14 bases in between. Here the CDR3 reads CASSSRPGFGNTIYF. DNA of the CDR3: TGTGCCAGCAGTTCCCGACCGGGGTTCGGAAACACCATATATTTT.

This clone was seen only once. The CDR3 reads CASSQEGGLTLNYGYTF. The DNA for the CDR3 is TGCGCCAGCAGCCAAGAGGGCGGGCTTACTCTTAACTATGGCTACACCTTC. The chain employs TRBV4-1 and TRBJ1-2; D uncertain. This CDR3 comprises 17 residues. Trimming pared 0 bases from V and 1 base from J, leaving 15 bases between. Germline V gene sequence: CDR1 MGHRA, CDR2 YSYEKL.

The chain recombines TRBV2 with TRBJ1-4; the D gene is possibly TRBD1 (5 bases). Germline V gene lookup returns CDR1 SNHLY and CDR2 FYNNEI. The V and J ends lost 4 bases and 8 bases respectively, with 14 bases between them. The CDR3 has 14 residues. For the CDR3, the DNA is TGTGCCAGCAGTGCCGGGACGGGACTCGAAAAACTGTTTTTT. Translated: CASSAGTGLEKLFF.

The CDR3 here is CASSLGASGRQYEQYF. The DNA of the CDR3 is TGTGCCAGCAGCTTAGGTGCTAGCGGGAGACAGTACGAGCAGTACTTC. This chain links TRBV7-9 with TRBJ2-7; TRBD2 aligns across 10 bases. Germline CDR1 is SEHNR and CDR2 is FQNEAQ (reference sequence). Trimming cost V 1 base and J 4 bases; bases outside gene matches: 7. CDR3 length: 16 amino acids.

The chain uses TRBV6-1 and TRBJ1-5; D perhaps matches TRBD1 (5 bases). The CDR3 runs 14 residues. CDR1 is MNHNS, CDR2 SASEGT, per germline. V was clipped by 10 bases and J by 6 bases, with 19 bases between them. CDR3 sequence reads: CATRLRGAGQPQHF. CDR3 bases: TGTGCCACCCGGTTGAGAGGGGCGGGTCAGCCCCAGCATTTT.

The CDR3 bases are TGTGCCAGCAGCCACCCCGCACGTCAAGAGACCCAGTACTTC. Encoded protein: CASSHPARQETQYF. The chain uses TRBV27 and TRBJ2-5; no firm D call. The CDR3 runs to 14 residues. Deletions cut 6 bases from V and 2 bases from J, with 13 bases between. CDR1 MNHEY and CDR2 SMNVEV come from the germline V gene (reference sequence).

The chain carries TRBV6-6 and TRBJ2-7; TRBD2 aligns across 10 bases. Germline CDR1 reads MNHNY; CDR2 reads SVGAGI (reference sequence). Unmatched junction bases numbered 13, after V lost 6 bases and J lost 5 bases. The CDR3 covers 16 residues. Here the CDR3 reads CASRSHESGRDHEQYF. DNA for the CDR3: TGTGCCAGCAGGTCCCATGAGAGCGGGAGGGACCACGAGCAGTACTTC.

The CDR3 coding sequence is TGTGCCAGTAGTGCGGCTGGGACAGGGGGCAAGGCCCAGCATTTT. Its protein product is CASSAAGTGGKAQHF. The chain uses TRBV19 and TRBJ1-5; TRBD1 matches at 12 bases. This CDR3 spans 15 amino acids. Germline trimming cut 5 bases from V and 11 bases from J; bases unmatched to any gene: 10. Germline values: CDR1 LNHDA, CDR2 SQIVND (reference sequence).

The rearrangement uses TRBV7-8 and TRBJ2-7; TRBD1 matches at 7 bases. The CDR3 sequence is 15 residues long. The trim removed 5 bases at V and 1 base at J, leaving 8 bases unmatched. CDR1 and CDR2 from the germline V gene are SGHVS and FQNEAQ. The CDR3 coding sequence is TGTGCCAGCAGCGACAGGGACAGATTATCCTACGAGCAGTACTTC. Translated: CASSDRDRLSYEQYF.

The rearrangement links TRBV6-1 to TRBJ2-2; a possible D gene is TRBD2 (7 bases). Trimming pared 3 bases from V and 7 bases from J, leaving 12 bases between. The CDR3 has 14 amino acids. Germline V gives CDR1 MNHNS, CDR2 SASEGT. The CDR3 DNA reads TGTGCCAGCAGTGATACAGGGAGGGTCGGGGAGCTGTTTTTT. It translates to CASSDTGRVGELFF.

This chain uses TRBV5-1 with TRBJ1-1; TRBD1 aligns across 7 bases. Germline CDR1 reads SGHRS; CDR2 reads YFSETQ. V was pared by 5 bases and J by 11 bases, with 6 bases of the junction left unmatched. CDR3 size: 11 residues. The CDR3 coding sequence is TGCGCCAGCAGTGCCACAGGGGAGGCTTTCTTT. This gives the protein CASSATGEAFF. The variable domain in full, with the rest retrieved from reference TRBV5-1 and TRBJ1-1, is KAGVTQTPRYLIKTRGQQVTLSCSPISGHRSVSWYQQTPGQGLQFLFEYFSETQRNKGNFPGRFSGRQFSNSRSEMNVSTLELGDSALYLCASSATGEAFFGQGTRLTVV.

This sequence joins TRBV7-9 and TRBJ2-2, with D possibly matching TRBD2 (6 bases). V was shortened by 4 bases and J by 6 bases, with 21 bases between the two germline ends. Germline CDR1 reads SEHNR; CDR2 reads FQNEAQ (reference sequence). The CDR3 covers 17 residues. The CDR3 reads CASSSRELINFSGELFF. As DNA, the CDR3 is TGTGCCAGCAGCTCACGGGAGCTCATTAACTTTTCCGGGGAGCTGTTTTTT.

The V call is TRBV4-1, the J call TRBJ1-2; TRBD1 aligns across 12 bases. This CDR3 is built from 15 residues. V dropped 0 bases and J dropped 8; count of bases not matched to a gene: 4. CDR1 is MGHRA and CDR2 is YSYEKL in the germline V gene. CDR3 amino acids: CASSQEGQGARGYTF. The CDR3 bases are TGCGCCAGCAGCCAAGAGGGACAGGGGGCTCGAGGCTACACCTTC.

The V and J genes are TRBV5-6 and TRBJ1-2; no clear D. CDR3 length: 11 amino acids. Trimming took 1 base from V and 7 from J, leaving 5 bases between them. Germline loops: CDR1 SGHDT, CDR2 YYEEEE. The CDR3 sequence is CASSLLRGYTF. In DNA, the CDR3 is TGTGCCAGCAGCTTGTTACGTGGCTACACCTTC.

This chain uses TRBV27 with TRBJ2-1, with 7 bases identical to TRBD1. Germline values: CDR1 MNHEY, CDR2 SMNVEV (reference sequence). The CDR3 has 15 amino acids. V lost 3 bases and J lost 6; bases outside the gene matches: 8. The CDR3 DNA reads TGTGCCAGCAGTTTTTTGGGGACAGTGGGCAATGAGCAGTTCTTC. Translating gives CASSFLGTVGNEQFF.

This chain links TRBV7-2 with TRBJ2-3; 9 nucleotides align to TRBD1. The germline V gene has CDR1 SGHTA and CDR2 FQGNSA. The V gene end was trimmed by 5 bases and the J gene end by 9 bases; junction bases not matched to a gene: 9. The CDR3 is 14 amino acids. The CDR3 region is CASSPPRQGGTQYF. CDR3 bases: TGTGCCAGCAGCCCACCCCGACAGGGGGGAACGCAGTATTTT.

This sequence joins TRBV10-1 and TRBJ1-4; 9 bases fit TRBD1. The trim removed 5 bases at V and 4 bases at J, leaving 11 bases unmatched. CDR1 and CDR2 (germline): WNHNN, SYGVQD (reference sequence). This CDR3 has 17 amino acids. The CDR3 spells CASSPGQGLFRNEKLFF. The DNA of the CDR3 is TGCGCCAGCAGTCCGGGACAGGGATTATTCCGTAATGAAAAACTGTTTTTT.

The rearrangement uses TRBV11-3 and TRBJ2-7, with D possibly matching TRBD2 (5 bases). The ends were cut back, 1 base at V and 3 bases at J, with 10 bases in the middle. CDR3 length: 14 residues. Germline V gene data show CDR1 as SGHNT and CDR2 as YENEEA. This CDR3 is CASSLVGGNYEQYF. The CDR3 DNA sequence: TGTGCCAGCAGCTTAGTCGGAGGAAACTACGAGCAGTACTTC.

CDR3 coding DNA: TGCGCCAGCAGCTTGGTGGGACAGGGCGAAGTTAATTCACCCCTCCACTTT. Protein product: CASSLVGQGEVNSPLHF. The V call is TRBV5-1, the J call TRBJ1-6, with 9 bases fitting TRBD1. CDR1 SGHRS and CDR2 YFSETQ come from the germline V gene. The V and J ends lost 0 bases and 6 bases, in that order; junction bases with no gene match: 7. The CDR3 sequence is 17 residues long.

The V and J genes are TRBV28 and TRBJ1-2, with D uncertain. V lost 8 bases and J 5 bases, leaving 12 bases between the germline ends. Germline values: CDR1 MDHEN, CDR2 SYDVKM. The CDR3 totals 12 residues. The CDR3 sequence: CASALLGYGYTF. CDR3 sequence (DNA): TGTGCCAGCGCTTTATTGGGGTATGGCTACACCTTC.

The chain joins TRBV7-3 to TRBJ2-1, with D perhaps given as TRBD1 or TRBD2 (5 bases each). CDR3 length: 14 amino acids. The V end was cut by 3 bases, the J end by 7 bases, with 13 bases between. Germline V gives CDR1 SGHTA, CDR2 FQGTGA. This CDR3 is CASSFGTGANEQFF. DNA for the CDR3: TGTGCCAGCAGCTTCGGGACCGGTGCGAATGAGCAGTTCTTC.

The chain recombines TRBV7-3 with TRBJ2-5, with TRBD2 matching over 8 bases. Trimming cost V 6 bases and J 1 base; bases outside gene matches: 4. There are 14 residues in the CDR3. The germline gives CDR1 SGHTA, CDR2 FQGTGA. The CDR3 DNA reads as TGTGCCAGCAGTACGGGGGGGCTCCAAGAGACCCAGTACTTC. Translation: CASSTGGLQETQYF.